The rows below give T cell receptor beta chains drawn from one sample of a study of identical twins. A single record per CDR3 protein comes from TCRdb applying MiXCR to the 5' RACE reads. The sample lists hundreds of thousands of distinct CDR3 sequences; 9.4% were seen once. The sequenced material came from memory (CD45RO+) T cells sorted from blood. These receptors were taken from a woman aged 18-29 years in good health. The CDR3 runs from the conserved cysteine through the conserved F or W. A D gene is named only where the DNA matches it firmly. Clone sizes are given selectively: once, few, many, or a class where the clone is expanded.

v_gene	abundance	j_gene	d_gene	CDR3aa	CDR3nt
TRBV20-1	NA	TRBJ2-1	NA	CSARDPWGTEQFF	TGCAGTGCTAGAGACCCCTGGGGGACCGAGCAGTTCTTC
TRBV6-5	few	TRBJ2-1	NA	CASSSPGNNEQFF	TGTGCCAGCAGTTCCCCAGGGAACAATGAGCAGTTCTTC
TRBV6-5	NA	TRBJ1-1	TRBD1	CASSYSKGQGNTEAFF	TGTGCCAGCAGTTACTCGAAGGGACAGGGGAACACTGAAGCTTTCTTT
TRBV20-1	NA	TRBJ1-1	NA	CSARERGDTEAFF	TGCAGTGCTAGGGAACGGGGGGACACTGAAGCTTTCTTT
TRBV3-1	many	TRBJ2-5	TRBD2	CASSQHPSGRKYF	TGTGCCAGCAGCCAACACCCTAGCGGGAGAAAATACTTC
TRBV9	many	TRBJ2-7	TRBD1	CASSSRDRAHEQYF	TGTGCCAGCAGCAGCCGGGACAGGGCCCACGAGCAGTACTTC
TRBV10-3	few	TRBJ2-7	TRBD2	CAIRVSGSDAYEQYF	TGTGCCATCAGGGTCAGCGGGAGTGACGCCTACGAGCAGTACTTC
TRBV5-1	many	TRBJ2-7	NA	CASSSGDSLSYEQYF	TGCGCCAGCAGCTCGGGGGACAGTTTATCCTACGAGCAGTACTTC
TRBV15	many	TRBJ2-3	NA	CATSSNWWRGDTQYF	TGTGCCACCAGCAGCAACTGGTGGAGAGGGGATACGCAGTATTTT
TRBV7-2	many	TRBJ2-1	TRBD1	CASSRTGTDYNEQFF	TGTGCCAGCAGCCGTACCGGGACAGACTACAATGAGCAGTTCTTC
TRBV9	few	TRBJ2-1	TRBD2	CASSPPSGRAGDEQFF	TGTGCCAGCAGCCCCCCTAGCGGGAGGGCCGGTGATGAGCAGTTCTTC
TRBV5-1	many	TRBJ1-2	TRBD1	CASSLTGQGSGYTF	TGCGCCAGCAGCTTGACGGGACAGGGGTCCGGCTACACCTTC
TRBV20-1	many	TRBJ2-1	NA	CSVPKEEYNEQFF	TGCAGTGTTCCTAAGGAGGAATACAATGAGCAGTTCTTC
TRBV12-3/TRBV12-4	few	TRBJ2-7	TRBD1	CASSFYRGAPYEQYF	TGTGCCAGCAGTTTTTACAGGGGGGCTCCCTACGAGCAGTACTTC
TRBV29-1	many	TRBJ2-3	NA	CSVDEGLHGGVLWYF	TGCAGCGTTGATGAGGGCCTTCATGGGGGAGTACTATGGTATTTT
TRBV7-2	NA	TRBJ2-7	NA	CASSLFLRTDEQYF	TGTGCCAGCAGCTTATTTCTCAGGACGGATGAGCAGTACTTC
TRBV20-1	few	TRBJ2-1	TRBD2	CSARAFAGGYNEQFF	TGCAGTGCTAGAGCTTTTGCGGGAGGATACAATGAGCAGTTCTTC
TRBV7-9	few	TRBJ2-2	NA	CATRLGLNTGELFF	TGTGCCACGCGTTTAGGCCTGAACACCGGGGAGCTGTTTTTT
TRBV20-1	NA	TRBJ2-5	NA	CSARRLDSRVETQYF	TGCAGTGCTAGAAGGCTGGACTCCAGGGTGGAGACCCAGTACTTC
TRBV7-2	NA	TRBJ2-1	NA	CASSPGAIYNEQFF	TGTGCCAGCAGCCCGGGGGCCATATACAATGAGCAGTTCTTC
TRBV7-9	few	TRBJ1-3	NA	CASSLWGGLNGNTIYF	TGTGCCAGCAGCTTATGGGGGGGACTGAATGGAAACACCATATATTTT
TRBV5-1	NA	TRBJ1-1	NA	CASSLAGSTGTEAFF	TGCGCCAGCAGCTTGGCCGGGTCTACAGGCACTGAAGCTTTCTTT
TRBV4-3	NA	TRBJ2-1	NA	CASSQDGRREQFF	TGCGCCAGCAGCCAAGATGGGAGGCGTGAGCAGTTCTTC
TRBV7-8	NA	TRBJ2-7	TRBD1	CASRPRQGNYEQYF	TGTGCCAGCAGACCCCGACAGGGTAACTACGAGCAGTACTTC
TRBV6-1	once	TRBJ1-5	NA	CASKAYNQPQHF	TGTGCCAGCAAGGCTTACAATCAGCCCCAGCATTTT
TRBV7-3	NA	TRBJ2-3	NA	CASSLKDGTRLYF	TGTGCCAGCAGCTTAAAGGATGGGACACGTTTGTATTTT
TRBV6-5	many	TRBJ1-2	TRBD1	CASSTDRDGYTF	TGTGCCAGCAGTACGGACAGGGATGGCTACACCTTC
TRBV7-2	NA	TRBJ2-1	NA	CASLRSSSYNEQFF	TGTGCCAGCCTCCGGAGTAGCTCCTACAATGAGCAGTTCTTC
TRBV20-1	few	TRBJ2-3	TRBD1	CSAILRGITISDTQYF	TGCAGTGCTATTCTCAGGGGGATTACTATTTCAGATACGCAGTATTTT
TRBV12-3/TRBV12-4	few	TRBJ2-2	TRBD2	CASSFVGGPTGELFF	TGTGCCAGCAGTTTTGTGGGAGGGCCCACCGGGGAGCTGTTTTTT
TRBV12-3/TRBV12-4	NA	TRBJ2-7	NA	CASRGGVTSYEQYF	TGTGCCAGCAGGGGTGGTGTGACCTCCTACGAGCAGTACTTC
TRBV9	few	TRBJ2-3	NA	CASSAGQGGGGLTDTQYF	TGTGCCAGCAGCGCAGGTCAGGGGGGCGGGGGCCTCACAGATACGCAGTATTTT
TRBV5-1	NA	TRBJ2-3	TRBD1	CASSGQGMDTQYF	TGCGCCAGCAGCGGACAGGGGATGGATACGCAGTATTTT
TRBV6-5	few	TRBJ2-2	NA	CASSYSVPGSRPGELFF	TGTGCCAGCAGTTACTCGGTACCCGGGTCCCGGCCCGGGGAGCTGTTTTTT
TRBV20-1	few	TRBJ2-7	TRBD2	CSARESGGAKQYF	TGCAGTGCTAGAGAGAGCGGGGGGGCGAAACAGTACTTC
TRBV4-3	few	TRBJ2-1	NA	CASSQGPRDSGNEQFF	TGCGCCAGCAGCCAAGGGCCCCGGGACTCAGGGAATGAGCAGTTCTTC
TRBV7-2	few	TRBJ2-7	NA	CASAPRRDYEQYF	TGTGCCAGCGCTCCGAGGAGAGACTACGAGCAGTACTTC